The 15 T cell receptor beta chains presented below share a single source sample, sequenced in a study of cytomegalovirus exposure and HLA in healthy donors. The PCR was carried out with 60 Vbeta primers and 13 Jbeta primers. Only in-frame clones appear in the TCRdb table, and some are missing; sequencing was by immunoSEQ multiplex PCR. The sample consists of 200,000 or so clones, approximately 85% of them appearing once. The sequenced sample was PBMCs. These receptors were taken from a woman between 45 and 60 years old in good health and CMV-seropositive.

CDR3 in DNA: TGCGCCAGCGGCTGGACTAGCGGCACCTACGAGCAGTACTTC. This codes for CASGWTSGTYEQYF. This chain joins TRBV5-1 and TRBJ2-7; 10 bases align to TRBD2. The CDR3 is 14 amino acids. V was clipped by 7 bases and J by 2 bases; unmatched bases: 6. Germline assignment: CDR1 SGHRS and CDR2 YFSETQ.

The rearrangement uses TRBV27 and TRBJ2-2, with D possibly being TRBD1 (6 bases). Germline V gene lookup returns CDR1 MNHEY and CDR2 SMNVEV (reference sequence). V was clipped by 2 bases and J by 5 bases, with 12 bases between them. The CDR3 spans 15 residues. In DNA form, the CDR3 reads TGTGCCAGCAGTTTAGCCCCACAGGGAACCGGGGAGCTGTTTTTT. Translated: CASSLAPQGTGELFF.

The V gene is TRBV30, the J gene TRBJ2-1; 8 nucleotides agree with TRBD2. CDR1 and CDR2 from the germline V gene are GTSNPN and SVGIG (reference sequence). This CDR3 comprises 18 residues. Losses at the gene ends were 1 base for V and 0 bases for J; bases not matched to a gene: 11. The CDR3 DNA follows: TGTGCCTGGAGTGGGGTTCGGGGGGGGGTAGTCTCCTACAATGAGCAGTTCTTC. This codes for CAWSGVRGGVVSYNEQFF.

The V and J genes are TRBV29-1 and TRBJ1-1; D is uncertain. Per the germline V gene, CDR1 is SQVTM and CDR2 is ANQGSEA. The CDR3 runs 12 residues. V gave up 3 bases and J gave up 3 bases, with 8 bases separating them. For the CDR3, the DNA is TGCAGCGTTGAGATGAGATACACTGAAGCTTTCTTT. Translated, it gives CSVEMRYTEAFF.

V is TRBV18 and J is TRBJ2-6; D may be TRBD2 (6 bases). Germline-derived CDR1 and CDR2 are KGHSH and LQKENI. The CDR3 is 16 amino acids. The V end lost 3 bases, the J end lost 5 bases, and 14 bases lay between the germline ends. CDR3 sequence: CASSPSVGGRANVLTF. The CDR3 nucleotides are TGTGCCAGCTCACCCTCAGTGGGGGGAAGGGCCAACGTCCTGACTTTC.

The chain is built from TRBV21-1 and TRBJ1-4; the D call in the table, TRBD1, was not verified against the DNA. TRBV21-1 corresponds to a pseudogene. The CDR3 spans 16 residues. The CDR3 sequence is CASSKVPDRGHEKLFF. The CDR3, as DNA: TGTGCCAGCAGCAAAGTACCGGACAGGGGGCATGAAAAACTGTTTTTT.

The chain is built from TRBV2 and TRBJ2-1, with 8 bases aligning to TRBD2. The germline CDR1 and CDR2 sequences are SNHLY and FYNNEI. The length of the CDR3 is 14 residues. V dropped 2 bases and J dropped 7; count of bases not matched to a gene: 4. CDR3 sequence: CASSEWTSLNEQFF. The CDR3 DNA sequence: TGTGCCAGCAGTGAATGGACTAGCCTTAATGAGCAGTTCTTC.

The chain employs TRBV18 and TRBJ1-3; no firm D call. This CDR3 contains 18 residues. Germline CDR1 and CDR2: KGHSH and LQKENI. V was trimmed by 3 bases and J by 0 bases, leaving 18 bases between them. CDR3 DNA: TGTGCCAGCTCACCCCGTCGAGTTGGTCAGGACTCTGGAAACACCATATATTTT. Translated, it gives CASSPRRVGQDSGNTIYF.

This clone showed up just once. V and J are TRBV6-6 and TRBJ2-5, with TRBD1 as a possible D gene (6 bases). This CDR3 region has 13 residues. Per germline, CDR1 MNHNY and CDR2 SVGAGI (reference sequence). V gave up 1 base and J gave up 7 bases, with 10 bases separating them. The CDR3 protein is CASSYYRAGTQYF. The DNA for the CDR3 is TGTGCCAGCAGTTACTACAGGGCTGGGACCCAGTACTTC.

Only one count was recorded for this clone. The chain has TRBV7-9 and TRBJ2-7, with 8 bases aligning to TRBD1. The V and J ends lost 5 bases and 5 bases, in that order; junction bases with no gene match: 14. This CDR3 spans 16 amino acids. Germline CDR1 is SEHNR and CDR2 is FQNEAQ (reference sequence). The chain's CDR3 is CASSPPGWTGLNEQYF. The CDR3 nucleotides read TGTGCCAGCAGCCCCCCTGGGTGGACAGGGCTAAACGAGCAGTACTTC.

The chain joins TRBV27 to TRBJ2-1, with 9 bases that match TRBD1. CDR1 is MNHEY and CDR2 is SMNVEV in the germline V gene (reference sequence). The CDR3 extends over 15 amino acids. The ends lost 2 bases at V and 3 bases at J; junction bases unmatched: 2. CDR3 loop: CASSLRTGDYNEQFF. The CDR3 nucleotides are TGTGCCAGCAGTTTACGGACAGGGGACTACAATGAGCAGTTCTTC.

This clone was detected only once. V usage is TRBV28 and J usage is TRBJ2-2; TRBD2 matches at 8 bases. The V gene's germline CDR1 is MDHEN and CDR2 SYDVKM. The CDR3 totals 14 residues. After removal of 5 bases from V and 7 bases from J, the junction contained 6 bases not matched to a gene. The CDR3 reads CASSPAGGYGELFF. CDR3 nucleotides: TGTGCCAGCAGTCCTGCGGGAGGTTACGGGGAGCTGTTTTTT.

The rearrangement joins TRBV7-3 to TRBJ2-7; D remains unclear. V was pared by 1 base and J by 7 bases, with 8 bases between. Germline values: CDR1 SGHTA, CDR2 FQGTGA. The CDR3 consists of 12 residues. CDR3 region: CASSLITEEQYF. The CDR3 DNA reads as TGTGCCAGCAGCTTAATAACAGAAGAGCAGTACTTC. The whole variable domain, remainder taken from reference TRBV7-3 and TRBJ2-7, is GAGVSQTPSNKVTEKGKYVELRCDPISGHTALYWYRQSLGQGPEFLIYFQGTGAADDSGLPNDRFFAVRPEGSVSTLKIQRTERGDSAVYLCASSLITEEQYFGPGTRLTVT.

The genes are TRBV19 and TRBJ1-2; 8 nucleotides match TRBD1. There are 15 residues in the CDR3. The V gene's germline CDR1 is LNHDA and CDR2 SQIVND (reference sequence). The J segment lost 4 bases and the V segment lost 10 bases, leaving 14 bases of the junction unmatched. The DNA for the CDR3 is TGTGCCACTAGAAATCTACAGGGGGGAGGCTATGGCTACACCTTC. Protein product: CATRNLQGGGYGYTF.

The chain has TRBV5-1 and TRBJ2-2; D may be TRBD1 (7 bases). Germline values: CDR1 SGHRS, CDR2 YFSETQ. This CDR3 comprises 16 residues. V was trimmed by 0 bases and J by 5 bases, leaving 14 bases between them. The CDR3 DNA is TGCGCCAGCAGCTTGGGACAGGGAGGTAGGACCGGGGAGCTGTTTTTT. Translating it yields CASSLGQGGRTGELFF.